The TCR beta chain under discussion was sequenced for a study of blood T cell repertoires in COVID-19. Turning to the study itself: The cDNA or gDNA used as material had been derived from T cells, B-cell-depleted T cells, or PBMCs.

Original analysis: Amplification from reference gene primers served as the basis for estimated nucleated cell counts. Sequencing used immunoSEQ multiplex PCR; TCRdb keeps in-frame clones, though not all of them. V, J and clone size derive from that table, while D and trimming were established from the DNA sequence. The sample comprises roughly 220,000 clones, 80% to 90% of which are singletons, and roughly 14% rests with the top ten. The V end was cut by 6 bases, the J end by 0 bases, with 5 bases between. The CDR3 covers 12 residues. Germline V gene lookup returns CDR1 MDHEN and CDR2 SYDVKM. Participants spanned ages 18 to 89 years and resided in about 25 US areas. Assignments of participants to cohorts depended upon their own reported clinical history.

The receptor's source is a woman aged 45 to 65 with acute COVID-19. The chain combines TRBV28 with TRBJ1-1; D call uncertain. Input material: PBMCs or T cells enriched from blood (not recorded which). The CDR3 spells CASSIMNTEAFF. CDR3 DNA: TGTGCCAGCAGCATCATGAACACTGAAGCTTTCTTT. The whole variable domain, remainder taken from reference TRBV28 and TRBJ1-1, is DVKVTQSSRYLVKRTGEKVFLECVQDMDHENMFWYRQDPGLGLRLIYFSYDVKMKEKGDIPEGYSVSREKKERFSLILESASTNQTSMYLCASSIMNTEAFFGQGTRLTVV.